This TCR beta chain was observed in a study of blood T cell repertoires in COVID-19. This CDR3 spans 16 amino acids. Germline V CDR1 and CDR2: SGHNT, YYREEE (reference sequence). The ends lost 3 bases at V and 3 bases at J; junction bases unmatched: 9. TCRdb's table, derived via immunoSEQ multiplex PCR, lists solely in-frame clones and lacks some. The sample contains around 190,000 clones, about 88% of which appear only once. The genes are TRBV5-4 and TRBJ1-2, with 9 bases fitting TRBD1. Sequencing input: peripheral blood. The receptor's source is a man between 18 and 35 years old with active or convalescent COVID-19. CDR3 in amino acids: CASSWERQGVDYGYTF. CDR3 bases: TGTGCCAGCAGCTGGGAAAGACAGGGGGTGGACTATGGCTACACCTTC.